One and the same sample provided the 11 T cell receptor beta chains below, sequenced in a study of T cell repertoires in cytomegalovirus infection. No antigens are known for them. Each CDR3 protein is one row after TCRdb ran MiXCR on the reads. The top ten hold around 15% of the sample, which has some 940,000 distinct CDR3 sequences, approximately 32% seen once. Sequencing was performed on cultured CD8+ T cells from PBMCs, taken from culture after CMV antigen stimulation. Receptor source: a human donor in good health (CMV status not recorded). Some clones in this sample may be carry-over from other donors' samples.

Many counts were recorded for this clonotype. This chain joins TRBV4-1 and TRBJ1-6; no reliable D call. The CDR3 runs to 17 residues. Germline CDR1 reads MGHRA; CDR2 reads YSYEKL. The V and J ends lost 5 bases and 9 bases respectively, with 23 bases between them. The CDR3 coding sequence is TGCGCCAGCAGCGAGGAACCAGTGCCGAGCGGGAGTTCACCCCTCCACTTT. Its translation is CASSEEPVPSGSSPLHF.

The table lists this clonotype with a count of one. The chain uses TRBV27 and TRBJ1-5; D remains unclear. The CDR3 has 13 residues. The germline V and J ends were trimmed by 3 bases and 5 bases, with 8 bases remaining between them. Germline V gene lookup returns CDR1 MNHEY and CDR2 SMNVEV (reference sequence). In DNA form, the CDR3 reads TGTGCCAGCAGTTTCTGGGTTGATCAGCCCCAGCATTTT. Encoded protein: CASSFWVDQPQHF.

This rearrangement joins TRBV7-9 to TRBJ1-2; 7 bases map to TRBD1. Trimming removed 1 base from V and 5 bases from J; junction bases left unmatched: 7. CDR1 is SEHNR, CDR2 FQNEAQ, per germline (reference sequence). The CDR3 is 15 residues long. DNA for the CDR3: TGTGCCAGCAGCTTAGTAGGGGGCGCAGAGTATGGCTACACCTTC. This gives the protein CASSLVGGAEYGYTF.

V usage is TRBV19 and J usage is TRBJ2-1; D may be TRBD1 (6 bases). Germline V gene data show CDR1 as LNHDA and CDR2 as SQIVND (reference sequence). The CDR3 has 14 amino acids. V was trimmed by 6 bases and J by 3 bases, leaving 12 bases between them. The CDR3 here is CASRQGPGYNEQFF. CDR3 coding DNA: TGTGCCAGTAGACAGGGCCCGGGCTACAATGAGCAGTTCTTC.

Ten or more counts support this clonotype. The chain combines TRBV20-1 with TRBJ2-3; D gene uncertain. V was cut by 0 bases and J by 5 bases, with 9 bases left in between. CDR1 and CDR2 (germline): DFQATT, SNEGSKA (reference sequence). CDR3 length: 13 amino acids. In DNA, the CDR3 is TGCAGTGCTAGAGAACTTACGGAAGATACGCAGTATTTT. Translation gives CSARELTEDTQYF.

The chain links TRBV6-1 to TRBJ1-2; 7 bases map to TRBD1. The J segment lost 0 bases and the V segment lost 4 bases, leaving 5 bases of the junction unmatched. This CDR3 region has 15 residues. The germline V gene encodes CDR1 MNHNS and CDR2 SASEGT. The CDR3 loop reads CASSAPGGSNYGYTF. CDR3 bases: TGTGCCAGCAGTGCCCCAGGGGGGTCTAACTATGGCTACACCTTC.

In its sample, this clonotype was seen a few times. V and J are TRBV7-9 and TRBJ1-1, with D perhaps matching TRBD1 (6 bases). V was clipped by 4 bases and J by 7 bases, with 16 bases between them. Germline V gene sequence: CDR1 SEHNR, CDR2 FQNEAQ (reference sequence). The length of the CDR3 is 14 residues. The CDR3, as DNA: TGTGCCAGCAGCTGGGGGGCAGGGCGGTATGAAGCTTTCTTT. Amino acid sequence: CASSWGAGRYEAFF.

In this sample, this clonotype turned up many times. The rearrangement uses TRBV12-3 or TRBV12-4 and TRBJ1-2; TRBD1 might be the D (5 bases). The CDR3 runs 14 residues. V lost 4 bases to trimming and J lost 8 bases, with 17 bases between them. The CDR3 here is CASSYGGYTGGYTF. As DNA, the CDR3 is TGTGCCAGCAGTTACGGGGGGTACACTGGGGGCTACACCTTC.

This clonotype showed up just a few times. The chain is built from TRBV6-5 and TRBJ2-6; D gene ambiguous. CDR3 length equals 15 residues. Germline-derived CDR1 and CDR2 are MNHEY and SVGAGI. Trimming left V 2 bases short and J 2 bases short, with 7 bases between. The CDR3 spells CASSYPLAGANVLTF. CDR3 in DNA: TGTGCCAGCAGTTACCCTTTGGCTGGGGCCAACGTCCTGACTTTC.

This clonotype was observed once. Being one base from a much bigger clone, this may be a read error. This chain uses TRBV7-2 with TRBJ2-1; 8 bases agree with TRBD1. CDR1 is SGHTA and CDR2 is FQGNSA in the germline V gene. This CDR3 is 15 amino acids long. V was pared by 4 bases and J by 7 bases, with 9 bases of the junction left unmatched. Written as DNA, the CDR3 is TGTGCCAGCAGCTCCCTCGGACAGGGAACTAATGAGCAGTTCTTC. It is translated as CASSSLGQGTNEQFF.

Ten or more counts support this clonotype. The V and J genes are TRBV12-3 or TRBV12-4 and TRBJ1-5; D possibly corresponds to TRBD1 (5 bases). The CDR3 runs 16 residues. Trimming cost V 5 bases and J 5 bases, with 19 bases left between them. DNA of the CDR3: TGTGCCAGCAGTCCCCAACCCCAGGGAACTGATCAGCCCCAGCATTTT. Encoded protein: CASSPQPQGTDQPQHF.